This TCR beta chain appears in the sequencing data of a study of early T cells in non-severe SARS-CoV-2 infection. About the study: With bulk RNA from unsorted whole blood as input, sequencing yielded unpaired chains.

The protocol attached unique molecular identifiers to individual cDNA molecules. Each CDR3 protein gets one entry after TCRdb re-called the 5' RACE reads with MiXCR. Seen here are around 99,000 distinct CDR3 sequences, approximately 10% observed once, and the top ten hold approximately 8.1%. The V gene lost 1 base and the J gene lost 9 bases, with 6 bases spanning the gap. The V gene's germline CDR1 is SGHTA and CDR2 FQGNSA. The CDR3 length is 11 residues. This clonotype appeared many times. The antigen is not known. Study-wide findings and caveats: The VDJdb matching leaned toward anti-spike CD8 responses and overlooked private and CD4 specificities.

The J gene is TRBJ1-1, the V gene TRBV7-2; D unresolved. Source material: whole blood. The clonotype was recovered from an adult who was a healthcare worker with PCR-confirmed SARS-CoV-2 infection or an uninfected control (not recorded which). The DNA for the CDR3 is TGTGCCAGCAGCTTAGGGGGAAAAGCTTTCTTT. This translates into CASSLGGKAFF.